These T cell receptor beta chains were read from a single sample in a study of Graves' ophthalmopathy and Graves' hyperthyroidism. One entry per CDR3 protein results from TCRdb running MiXCR on the multiplex PCR reads. The sample has 300,000 to 350,000 distinct CDR3 sequences, roughly 16% seen once; the top ten hold more than 9%. The sample taken for sequencing was peripheral blood. These receptors all come from an adult man with Graves' ophthalmopathy. The CDR3 runs from the conserved cysteine through the conserved F or W. A D gene is named only where the DNA matches it firmly. Clone size is stated in some rows and not others, as once, few, many or a class when expanded.

d_call	clone_size	v_call	j_call	cdr3_nt	cdr3_aa
-	many	TRBV27	TRBJ2-2	TGTGCCAGCAGCCGTTTCCAGGGTAGCACCGGGGAGCTGTTTTTT	CASSRFQGSTGELFF
-	many	TRBV20-1	TRBJ2-2	TGCAGTGCTAGAGACCCCCTGGTCGCCGGGGAGCTGTTTTTT	CSARDPLVAGELFF
-	many	TRBV7-8	TRBJ2-7	TGTGCCAGCAGCTTAAGGGGGACTACCCTGTACGAGCAGTACTTC	CASSLRGTTLYEQYF
-	many	TRBV28	TRBJ1-6	TGTGCCAGCAGTTCCCCCCGGGACTCCTATTCACCCCTCCACTTT	CASSSPRDSYSPLHF
-	many	TRBV10-3	TRBJ1-1	TGTGCCATCAGTGACGAAGGGGCAGCGAACACTGAAGCTTTCTTT	CAISDEGAANTEAFF
TRBD1	many	TRBV20-1	TRBJ2-4	TGCAGTGCGCTAACGGGACAGGGGGCCAAAAACATTCAGTACTTC	CSALTGQGAKNIQYF
-	many	TRBV6-2/TRBV6-3	TRBJ1-5	TGTGCCAGCAGCGACAGGTATAGCAATCAGCCCCAGCATTTT	CASSDRYSNQPQHF
-	once	TRBV6-1	TRBJ2-2	TGTGCCAGCACGCGGTCCGGGGAGCTGTTTTTT	CASTRSGELFF
TRBD1	many	TRBV6-1	TRBJ1-3	TGTGCCAGCAGCCTACAGGGGTCTGAGAGATTCGGAAACACCATATATTTT	CASSLQGSERFGNTIYF
-	many	TRBV10-3	TRBJ2-5	TGTGCCATCAAGGCCGGTTCAGGGGTTGGGGAGACCCAGTACTTC	CAIKAGSGVGETQYF
TRBD2	many	TRBV19	TRBJ2-2	TGTGCCAGTAGTATCCTCCCCGGGAGGGCCCCGGGCGGGGAGCTGTTTTTT	CASSILPGRAPGGELFF
-	many	TRBV11-2	TRBJ2-7	TGTGCCAGCAGCTTATGGTCCCTTCCTTACGAGCAGTACTTC	CASSLWSLPYEQYF
-	-	TRBV28	TRBJ2-6	TGTGCCAGCAGACCTTTACAGGGCACTGGGGCCAACGTCCTGACTTTC	CASRPLQGTGANVLTF
TRBD2	many	TRBV30	TRBJ2-7	TGTGCCTGGAGTGGGACCGGGACTAGTTTTGGGTACGAGCAGTACTTC	CAWSGTGTSFGYEQYF
TRBD2	many	TRBV12-3/TRBV12-4	TRBJ2-7	TGTGCCAGCAGTGCCGAACTAGCGATCGAGCAGTACTTC	CASSAELAIEQYF
-	many	TRBV7-2	TRBJ2-5	TGTGCCAGCACCAGGACTTCGGCGGAGACCCAGTACTTC	CASTRTSAETQYF
-	many	TRBV9	TRBJ2-7	TGTGCCAGCAGCGTCGGGACAACCACCGAGCAGTACTTC	CASSVGTTTEQYF
-	many	TRBV14	TRBJ2-5	TGTGCCAGCAGCCAGAACAAAGAGACCCAGTACTTC	CASSQNKETQYF
-	many	TRBV6-1	TRBJ1-5	TGTGCCAGCAGTGAAGCGGAGACCCAGCCCCAGCATTTT	CASSEAETQPQHF
-	few	TRBV6-1	TRBJ2-7	TGTGCCAGCAGTGGATCGTGGGGATTGAGCTCCTACGAGCAGTACTTC	CASSGSWGLSSYEQYF
-	-	TRBV12-3/TRBV12-4	TRBJ1-1	TGTGCCAGCAGTTTAGCGCGAGGGGGTAGCGCTGAAGCTTTCTTT	CASSLARGGSAEAFF
TRBD1	-	TRBV9	TRBJ2-7	TGTGCCAGCAGCGTAGGGGGACAGGGGGTAAACGAGCAGTACTTC	CASSVGGQGVNEQYF
-	many	TRBV27	TRBJ1-5	TGTGCCAGCAGGCCCGGGGATAAAATATATAGCAATCAGCCCCAGCATTTT	CASRPGDKIYSNQPQHF
TRBD1	many	TRBV20-1	TRBJ1-5	TGCAGTGCTATAGGGGGCCCTAATCAGCCCCAGCATTTT	CSAIGGPNQPQHF
-	-	TRBV20-1	TRBJ1-3	TGCAGTGCTACCCTGGACGGTTTCTCTGGAAACACCATATATTTT	CSATLDGFSGNTIYF
TRBD1	many	TRBV9	TRBJ2-6	TGTGCCAGCAGCCATAGACAGGGCTCTGGGGCCAACGTCCTGACTTTC	CASSHRQGSGANVLTF
-	many	TRBV30	TRBJ1-3	TGTGCCTGGAGTACTTCCGCGGTCACTGGAAACACCATATATTTT	CAWSTSAVTGNTIYF
TRBD2	many	TRBV27	TRBJ2-7	TGTGCCAGCAGTTTGCGGACTAGCGGGAGTTGGAACGAGCAGTACTTC	CASSLRTSGSWNEQYF
TRBD1	many	TRBV30	TRBJ1-5	TGTGCCTGGAGGGACAGGGCCAATCAGCCCCAGCATTTT	CAWRDRANQPQHF
-	many	TRBV6-2/TRBV6-3	TRBJ1-2	TGTGCCAGCAGTTACTCACACGCCTTAGGGATCTATGGCTACACCTTC	CASSYSHALGIYGYTF
-	many	TRBV6-1	TRBJ1-3	TGTGCCAGCAGTGACCGGGGATACGGAAACACCATATATTTT	CASSDRGYGNTIYF
-	-	TRBV6-5	TRBJ1-2	TGTGCCAGCAGTTACGGGGGCAGGGAGGGCGGCTATGGCTACACCTTC	CASSYGGREGGYGYTF
-	many	TRBV20-1	TRBJ1-1	TGCAGTGCTGGAGGCCGCGCTGAAGCTTTCTTT	CSAGGRAEAFF
TRBD2	-	TRBV12-3/TRBV12-4	TRBJ2-7	TGTGCCAGCAGTTCCGTAAATGGACGGGGGGTCTCCTACGAGCAGTACTTC	CASSSVNGRGVSYEQYF
-	few	TRBV5-1	TRBJ2-7	TGCGCCAGCAGCTTGGGTGCGACACTATCCTACGAGCAGTACTTC	CASSLGATLSYEQYF
-	many	TRBV10-3	TRBJ2-2	TGTGCCATCAGAGGGGTAAGGGGCCAGAAAGACTACACCGGGGAGCTGTTTTTT	CAIRGVRGQKDYTGELFF
TRBD2	many	TRBV4-1	TRBJ2-5	TGCGCCAGCAGCCAAGATAGTGGGGGGGTGGTTCGAGAGACCCAGTACTTC	CASSQDSGGVVRETQYF
TRBD1	many	TRBV12-3/TRBV12-4	TRBJ1-2	TGTGCCAGCAGTCCGGACAGGGTTAGTGGCTACACCTTC	CASSPDRVSGYTF
TRBD2	many	TRBV28	TRBJ2-5	TGTGCCAGCAGTGATAGCGGGGTTGGGACCCAGTACTTC	CASSDSGVGTQYF
-	once	TRBV19	TRBJ2-7	TGTGCCAGTAGTACCAGCGTCTCCTACGAGCAGTACTTC	CASSTSVSYEQYF
-	many	TRBV10-3	TRBJ2-5	TGTGCCATCAGCCCCGATCGCGAGACCCAGTACTTC	CAISPDRETQYF
TRBD1	many	TRBV20-1	TRBJ1-5	TGCAGTGCTGGAAAAGGAGGGACAGCTAAGCATCAGCCCCAGCATTTT	CSAGKGGTAKHQPQHF
-	many	TRBV24-1	TRBJ1-2	TGTGCCACCAGTGACCAGACAGGTTATGGCTACACCTTC	CATSDQTGYGYTF
TRBD1	many	TRBV6-1	TRBJ2-5	TGTGCCAGCAGGGGGGAGAGACAGGGTAGGCAAGAGACCCAGTACTTC	CASRGERQGRQETQYF
-	many	TRBV7-2	TRBJ2-5	TGTGCCAGCAGCTTAGCGCAGGTGGGGACCCAGTACTTC	CASSLAQVGTQYF
-	many	TRBV6-2/TRBV6-3	TRBJ2-5	TGTGCCAGCAGGGCTAACGAACAAGAGACCCAGTACTTC	CASRANEQETQYF
-	many	TRBV2	TRBJ1-3	TGTGCCAGCAGACGGGAGGGCAACACCATATATTTT	CASRREGNTIYF
-	many	TRBV20-1	TRBJ2-5	TGCAGTGCTGAGGGAGACGGGGACCAAGAGACCCAGTACTTC	CSAEGDGDQETQYF
TRBD1	many	TRBV6-1	TRBJ2-5	TGTGCCAGCAGTCGGAACCGGGACAGACAAGAGACCCAGTACTTC	CASSRNRDRQETQYF
TRBD2	many	TRBV5-1	TRBJ2-5	TGCGCCAGCAGCCCAGTAGGGTCACTGGGACTAGCGGGAGAAGAGACCCAGTACTTC	CASSPVGSLGLAGEETQYF
-	many	TRBV29-1	TRBJ1-1	TGCAGCGCGAACAGCGGCCGAAACACTGAAGCTTTCTTT	CSANSGRNTEAFF
TRBD1	-	TRBV27	TRBJ2-7	TGTGCCAGCACCCCCGTGGGGACAGGGAGGTACGAGCAGTACTTC	CASTPVGTGRYEQYF
-	many	TRBV29-1	TRBJ2-5	TGCAGCGCAGCACTCCGGGACCAAAGTGAGGCCCAGTACTTC	CSAALRDQSEAQYF
-	many	TRBV2	TRBJ2-7	TGTGCCAGCGCGGTTATAACCGCCTACGAGCAGTACTTC	CASAVITAYEQYF
TRBD2	many	TRBV6-1	TRBJ2-7	TGTGCCAGCAGTGACTTTAGCGGGAGTGGCTACGAGCAGTACTTC	CASSDFSGSGYEQYF
TRBD2	many	TRBV5-1	TRBJ2-7	TGCGCCAGCAGATTTAGGACTAGTGGATCCTACGAGCAGTACTTC	CASRFRTSGSYEQYF
-	many	TRBV11-3	TRBJ2-5	TGTGCCAGCAGCTTAGTGGCAGGACCGTCGGAGACCCAGTACTTC	CASSLVAGPSETQYF